This TCR beta chain derives from a study of shared clonotypes between healthy human individuals. Naive-designated CD8 cells lacked CD45RO, were positively enriched for CCR7, and omitted terminally differentiated effector memory CD45RA+ cells. Profiling relied on immunoSEQ multiplex PCR, and the TCRdb table lists in-frame clones only, not all of them. The sample lists under 2,000,000 clones; about 95% were seen once. Germline-derived CDR1 and CDR2 are MGHRA and YSYEKL. V was cut by 0 bases and J by 8 bases, with 3 bases left in between. This CDR3 comprises 11 residues. The sequence was obtained from a man aged 18 to 30 in good health. The sample comprised naive CD8+ T cells sorted from blood. The chain joins TRBV4-1 to TRBJ2-3; D gene ambiguous. The CDR3 sequence: CASSQEGTQYF. The CDR3 DNA sequence: TGCGCCAGCAGCCAAGAGGGTACGCAGTATTTT.